Sequencing of this T cell receptor (beta chain) was carried out in a study of CXCR3-negative and CXCR3-positive naive CD8 T cells. UMI-labeled 5' RACE yielded the TRB cDNA libraries. TCRdb re-analyzed the 5' RACE reads; it lists each CDR3 protein once, without DNA. The listing records tens of thousands of distinct CDR3 sequences. From germline, CDR1 is SGHDT and CDR2 YYEEEE. The CDR3 sequence is 13 residues long. A word on this clonotype: Antigen: not known.

Study-level results: Similar TRBV-TRBJ gene usage was seen in naive CXCR3-negative and CXCR3-positive cells, but not in memory cells. Each naive subset displayed comparably high diversity, whereas memory CD8+ cells displayed much lower diversity. Partial loss of CXCR3 expression followed cryopreservation; most assays used fresh PBMCs.

This receptor was obtained from a human donor in good health. Some clones in this sample may be carry-over from other donors' samples. This chain links TRBV5-6 with TRBJ2-5. Material: memory CD8+ T cells from blood. The CDR3 sequence is CASSLASGETQYF.